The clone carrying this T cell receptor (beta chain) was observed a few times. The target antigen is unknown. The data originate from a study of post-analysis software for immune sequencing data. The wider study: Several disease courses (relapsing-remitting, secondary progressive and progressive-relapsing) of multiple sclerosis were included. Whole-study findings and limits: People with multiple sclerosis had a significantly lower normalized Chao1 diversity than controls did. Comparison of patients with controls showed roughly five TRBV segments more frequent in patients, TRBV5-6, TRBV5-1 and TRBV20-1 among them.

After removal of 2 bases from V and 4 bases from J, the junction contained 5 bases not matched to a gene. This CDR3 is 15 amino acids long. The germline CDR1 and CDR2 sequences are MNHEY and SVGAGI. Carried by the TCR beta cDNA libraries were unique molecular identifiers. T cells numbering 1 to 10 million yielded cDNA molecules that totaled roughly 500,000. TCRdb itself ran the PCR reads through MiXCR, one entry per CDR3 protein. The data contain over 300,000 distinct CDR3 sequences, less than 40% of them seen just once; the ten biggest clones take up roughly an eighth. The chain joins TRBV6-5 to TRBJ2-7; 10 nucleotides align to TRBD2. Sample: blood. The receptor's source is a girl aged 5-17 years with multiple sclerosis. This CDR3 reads CASSYSGGAVYEQYF. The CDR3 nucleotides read TGTGCCAGCAGTTACAGCGGGGGGGCCGTTTACGAGCAGTACTTC.